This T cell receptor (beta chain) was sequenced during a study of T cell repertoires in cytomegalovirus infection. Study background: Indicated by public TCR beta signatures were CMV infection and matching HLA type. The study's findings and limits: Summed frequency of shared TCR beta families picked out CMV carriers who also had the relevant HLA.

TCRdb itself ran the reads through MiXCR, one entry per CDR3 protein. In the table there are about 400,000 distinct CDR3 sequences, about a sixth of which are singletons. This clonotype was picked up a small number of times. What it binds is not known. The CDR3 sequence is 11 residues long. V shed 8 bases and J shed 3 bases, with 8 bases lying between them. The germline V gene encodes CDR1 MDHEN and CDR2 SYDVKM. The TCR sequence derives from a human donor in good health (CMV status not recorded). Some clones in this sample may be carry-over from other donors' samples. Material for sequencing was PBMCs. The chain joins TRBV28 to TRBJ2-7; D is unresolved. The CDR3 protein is CASGYSYEQYF. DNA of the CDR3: TGTGCCAGCGGCTATAGCTACGAGCAGTACTTC.